A single sample is the source of the 2 T cell receptor beta chains below, sequenced in a study of cytomegalovirus exposure and HLA in healthy donors. PCR used 60 Vbeta primers and 13 Jbeta primers. Profiled with immunoSEQ multiplex PCR; TCRdb holds only in-frame clones, not every one. Among approximately 260,000 clones listed, about nine tenths were seen once. Source material: PBMCs. These receptors were collected from a girl aged 2 to 10 in good health and CMV-seronegative.

The rearrangement links TRBV6-5 to TRBJ1-6, with D maybe TRBD1 (5 bases). The germline gives CDR1 MNHEY, CDR2 SVGAGI. Trimming took off 7 bases at V and 7 bases at J, with 8 bases between the two ends. CDR3 length equals 12 residues. Here the CDR3 DNA reads TGTGCCAGCACGGGGGGGAATTCACCCCTCCACTTT. Amino acid sequence: CASTGGNSPLHF.

J is TRBJ1-5 and V is TRBV5-6; 12 nucleotides line up with TRBD1. The CDR3 is 17 amino acids. In germline, CDR1 is SGHDT, CDR2 YYEEEE. The trim removed 2 bases at V and 7 bases at J, leaving 10 bases unmatched. CDR3 DNA: TGTGCCAGCAGCTTACTCCGGGACAGGGGGCCCGGGCAGCCCCAGCATTTT. This codes for CASSLLRDRGPGQPQHF.